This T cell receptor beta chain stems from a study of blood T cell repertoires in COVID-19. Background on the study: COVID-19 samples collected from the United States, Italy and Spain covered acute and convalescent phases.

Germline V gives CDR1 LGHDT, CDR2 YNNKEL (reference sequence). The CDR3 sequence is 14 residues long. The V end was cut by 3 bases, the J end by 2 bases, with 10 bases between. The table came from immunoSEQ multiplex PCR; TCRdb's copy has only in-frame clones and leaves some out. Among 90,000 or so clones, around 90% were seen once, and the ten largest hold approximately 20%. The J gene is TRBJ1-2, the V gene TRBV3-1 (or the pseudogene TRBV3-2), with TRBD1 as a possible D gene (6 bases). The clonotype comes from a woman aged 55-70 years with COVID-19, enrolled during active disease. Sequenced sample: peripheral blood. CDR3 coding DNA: TGTGCCAGCAGCCAGGCAACAGGGAACTATGGCTACACCTTC. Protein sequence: CASSQATGNYGYTF.